The T cell receptor (beta chain) under discussion was sequenced for a study of Ad26.COV2.S vaccination and SARS-CoV-2 variants. Across the study: Donor allocation was to the COV1001 Ad26.COV2.S trial arm. Doses of Ad26.COV2.S were injected into muscle once or twice, 56 days apart.

Using immunoSEQ multiplex PCR, the repertoire was profiled, and TCRdb retains in-frame clones only, with some absent. The sample carries a few hundred thousand clones, roughly 90% recorded once. Germline V gene lookup returns CDR1 SNHLY and CDR2 FYNNEI. The CDR3 contains 13 residues. Trimming took 7 bases from V and 7 from J; bases not matched to a gene: 6. Study-wide results and limits: Vaccine recipients surpassed placebo recipients in spike-specific TCR breadth. Using TCR breadth and depth analyses may have led to underestimated total T cell responses.

Noted treatment: 15 to 20 received Ad26.COV2.S at low or high dose, single or two shots; about five received placebo; per-sample allocation not given. Repertoires come from day 63 after the first vaccine or placebo injection. As concerns this clone: The antigen is not known.

The sequence came from a person aged 18-60 years who received the Ad26.COV2.S COVID-19 vaccine or a placebo. The chain carries TRBV2 and TRBJ1-1; 10 bases map to TRBD1. The specimen comprised peripheral blood, sampled in a trial of Ad26.COV2.S vaccine versus placebo. The CDR3 coding sequence is TGTGCCAGCAAAGGGACAGGGGCAGATGAAGCTTTCTTT. Amino acid sequence: CASKGTGADEAFF. The complete variable domain, with remaining parts taken from reference TRBV2 and TRBJ1-1, reads EPEVTQTPSHQVTQMGQEVILRCVPISNHLYFYWYRQILGQKVEFLVSFYNNEISEKSEIFDDQFSVERPDGSNFTLKIRSTKLEDSAMYFCASKGTGADEAFFGQGTRLTVV.